This T cell receptor beta chain was identified during a study of OX40 agonist ivuxolimab in advanced cancers. At the level of the study: The drug used for patients, ivuxolimab, was an agonistic anti-OX40 (CD134) antibody. Study-level points and caveats: Fewer expanded clones were found on average in CD4+ than in CD8+ T cells.

The repertoire was sequenced with immunoSEQ multiplex PCR; TCRdb's copy has only in-frame clones and lacks some. The table lists tens of thousands of clones, 65% to 90% of them singletons. Turning to this clone: No antigen is known for it.

The CDR3 contains 12 residues. Germline V CDR1 and CDR2: SQVTM, ANQGSEA. Trimming took off 4 bases at V and 4 bases at J, with 11 bases between the two ends. This TCR came from an adult with an advanced solid tumor such as melanoma, head and neck, liver or kidney cancer. V is TRBV29-1 and J is TRBJ2-7; D might be TRBD1 (5 bases). The sequencing here drew on CD4+ or CD8+ T cells sorted from blood, taken in a trial of the OX40 agonist ivuxolimab. The CDR3 here is CSVGQGSYEQYF. CDR3 nucleotide sequence: TGCAGCGTTGGGCAGGGATCGTACGAGCAGTACTTC.